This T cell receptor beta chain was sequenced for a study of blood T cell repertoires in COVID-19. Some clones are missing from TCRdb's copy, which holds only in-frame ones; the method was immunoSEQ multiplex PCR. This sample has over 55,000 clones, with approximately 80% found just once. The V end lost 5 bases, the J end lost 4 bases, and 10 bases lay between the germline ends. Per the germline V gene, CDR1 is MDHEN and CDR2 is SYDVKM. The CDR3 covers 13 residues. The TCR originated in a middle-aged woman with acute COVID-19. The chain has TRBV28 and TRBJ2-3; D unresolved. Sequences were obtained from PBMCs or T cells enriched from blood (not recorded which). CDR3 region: CASSPLRADTQYF. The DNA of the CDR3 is TGTGCCAGCAGTCCCCTCCGCGCAGATACGCAGTATTTT. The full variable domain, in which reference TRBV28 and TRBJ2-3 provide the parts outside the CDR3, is DVKVTQSSRYLVKRTGEKVFLECVQDMDHENMFWYRQDPGLGLRLIYFSYDVKMKEKGDIPEGYSVSREKKERFSLILESASTNQTSMYLCASSPLRADTQYFGPGTRLTVL.